These 13 T cell receptor beta chains came from one sample sequenced in a study of blood T cell repertoires in COVID-19. Using immunoSEQ multiplex PCR, the repertoire was profiled, and TCRdb retains in-frame clones only, with some absent. This sample yields 300,000 to 350,000 clones, of which under 90% are seen a single time; over 8.5% belongs to the top ten. The sequenced sample was PBMCs or T cells enriched from blood (not recorded which). Receptors originate from a woman in her twenties or thirties who had recovered from COVID-19.

In its sample, this clone was seen a few times. This chain uses TRBV2 with TRBJ1-5, with D uncertain. Looked up from germline, CDR1 is SNHLY and CDR2 is FYNNEI. This CDR3 region has 13 residues. V lost 4 bases, J lost 9 bases, and 13 bases lay in between. The CDR3 is CASSGGPERPQHF. CDR3 bases: TGTGCCAGCAGTGGTGGGCCCGAACGGCCCCAGCATTTT.

The genes are TRBV10-3 and TRBJ1-2; TRBD1 is a possible D gene (6 bases). Per the germline V gene, CDR1 is ENHRY and CDR2 is SYGVKD. The CDR3 is made up of 14 amino acids. V dropped 4 bases and J dropped 8 bases, with 17 bases sitting between them. CDR3 region: CAISVDSGRSGYTF. In nucleotides, the CDR3 is TGTGCCATCAGTGTGGACAGCGGACGTTCCGGCTACACCTTC.

This chain connects TRBV10-2 to TRBJ2-2, with TRBD1 identical over 10 bases. After removal of 6 bases from V and 1 base from J, the junction contained 2 bases not matched to a gene. CDR1 is WSHSY, CDR2 SAAADI, per germline. This CDR3 contains 15 residues. The CDR3 loop reads CASRRTGGNTGELFF. The CDR3 nucleotides read TGCGCCAGCAGGCGGACAGGGGGGAACACCGGGGAGCTGTTTTTT.

The CDR3 DNA reads TGTGCCAGCACCCCCCGAAGGGAGGGGTCACCCCTCCACTTT. It codes for CASTPRREGSPLHF. This rearrangement joins TRBV6-6 to TRBJ1-6, with D possibly matching TRBD1 (5 bases). Between the trimmed V and J ends, which lost 7 bases and 10 bases, there was a span of 17 bases. Germline V gene lookup returns CDR1 MNHNY and CDR2 SVGAGI (reference sequence). This CDR3 is built from 14 residues.

The DNA for the CDR3 is TGCGCCAGCAGCCAAACCTCCGGGACTAGCCTTTCAGCGCAGTACTTC. This encodes CASSQTSGTSLSAQYF. This chain links TRBV4-1 with TRBJ2-7; 9 bases are a match to TRBD2. CDR1 MGHRA and CDR2 YSYEKL come from the germline V gene. The CDR3 loop spans 16 amino acids. V lost 2 bases to trimming and J lost 9 bases; unmatched junction nucleotides: 14.

The chain links TRBV25-1 to TRBJ1-6; 7 bases map to TRBD1. Germline trimming cut 5 bases from V and 9 bases from J; bases unmatched to any gene: 10. CDR1 and CDR2 from the germline V gene are MGHDK and SYGVNS. CDR3 length equals 15 residues. The CDR3 loop is CASSSRGTGVSPLHF. Here the CDR3 DNA reads TGTGCCAGCAGTTCTCGGGGAACAGGGGTTTCACCCCTCCACTTT.

The gene calls are TRBV10-3 and TRBJ2-7; 7 bases are shared with TRBD1. V trimming: 4 bases; J trimming: 0 bases; junction bases outside the gene matches: 3. The CDR3 has 14 amino acids. Germline V gene sequence: CDR1 ENHRY, CDR2 SYGVKD. CDR3 nucleotide sequence: TGTGCCATCAGTGCCCGGACAGGCTCCTACGAGCAGTACTTC. Its translation: CAISARTGSYEQYF.

The CDR3 region has the DNA TGTGCCAGCAGACCCAATACAGGGACTGGAAACACCATATATTTT. Its translation: CASRPNTGTGNTIYF. The chain recombines TRBV5-8 with TRBJ1-3; TRBD1 is a possible D gene (6 bases). The ends were cut back, 5 bases at V and 2 bases at J, with 14 bases in the middle. Looked up from germline, CDR1 is SGHTS and CDR2 is YDEGEE. The CDR3 is made up of 15 amino acids.

The V and J genes are TRBV5-4 and TRBJ2-1; 10 positions agree with TRBD2. The CDR3 has 17 residues. J gave up 6 bases and V 7 bases, and 16 bases lay outside the gene matches. Looked up from germline, CDR1 is SGHNT and CDR2 is YYREEE (reference sequence). CDR3 DNA: TGTGCCAGCTCCACGGGGGGGTTAGCGGGAGGCCCCAATGAGCAGTTCTTC. Residues: CASSTGGLAGGPNEQFF.

This clone was picked up one time. The chain employs TRBV13 and TRBJ2-7; perhaps TRBD1 as D (6 bases). The CDR3 is made up of 17 amino acids. V lost 5 bases and J lost 7, with 27 bases in between. Germline V CDR1 and CDR2: PRHDT, FYEKMQ (reference sequence). CDR3 nucleotide sequence: TGTGCCAGCAGCCCGTTACGTGGGGAACAAGGGGGATGGGAGCAGTACTTC. Protein: CASSPLRGEQGGWEQYF. The full variable domain, with the rest looked up from reference TRBV13 and TRBJ2-7, is AAGVIQSPRHLIKEKRETATLKCYPIPRHDTVYWYQQGPGQDPQFLISFYEKMQSDKGSIPDRFSAQQFSDYHSELNMSSLELGDSALYFCASSPLRGEQGGWEQYFGPGTRLTVT.

The chain carries TRBV6-5 and TRBJ1-2; D not certain. Per germline, CDR1 MNHEY and CDR2 SVGAGI. Trimming pared 2 bases from V and 8 bases from J, leaving 15 bases between. The CDR3 has 14 residues. For the CDR3, the DNA is TGTGCCAGCAGTTACCGAGCGCCGGAGCGGGGCTACACCTTC. It codes for CASSYRAPERGYTF.

CDR3 DNA: TGTGCCAGCAGTGACACAGGGGGCGAGAGCGAGCAGTACTTC. Translated, it gives CASSDTGGESEQYF. The genes are TRBV6-4 and TRBJ2-7; 9 nucleotides agree with TRBD1. The CDR3 is 14 amino acids. Looked up from germline, CDR1 is MRHNA and CDR2 is SNTAGT. Trimming at V came to 2 bases and at J to 6 bases, leaving 5 bases not matched to a gene.

The chain is built from TRBV7-9 and TRBJ2-2, with 14 nucleotides matching TRBD2. Germline-derived CDR1 and CDR2 are SEHNR and FQNEAQ (reference sequence). J was trimmed by 7 bases and V by 8 bases; bases with no gene match: 6. This CDR3 is built from 15 residues. CDR3 protein: CASQGLAGEVGELFF. The CDR3 coding sequence is TGTGCCAGCCAGGGACTAGCGGGAGAGGTCGGGGAGCTGTTTTTT. The variable domain in full, with the rest retrieved from reference TRBV7-9 and TRBJ2-2, is DTGVSQNPRHKITKRGQNVTFRCDPISEHNRLYWYRQTLGQGPEFLTYFQNEAQLEKSRLLSDRFSAERPKGSFSTLEIQRTEQGDSAMYLCASQGLAGEVGELFFGEGSRLTVL.